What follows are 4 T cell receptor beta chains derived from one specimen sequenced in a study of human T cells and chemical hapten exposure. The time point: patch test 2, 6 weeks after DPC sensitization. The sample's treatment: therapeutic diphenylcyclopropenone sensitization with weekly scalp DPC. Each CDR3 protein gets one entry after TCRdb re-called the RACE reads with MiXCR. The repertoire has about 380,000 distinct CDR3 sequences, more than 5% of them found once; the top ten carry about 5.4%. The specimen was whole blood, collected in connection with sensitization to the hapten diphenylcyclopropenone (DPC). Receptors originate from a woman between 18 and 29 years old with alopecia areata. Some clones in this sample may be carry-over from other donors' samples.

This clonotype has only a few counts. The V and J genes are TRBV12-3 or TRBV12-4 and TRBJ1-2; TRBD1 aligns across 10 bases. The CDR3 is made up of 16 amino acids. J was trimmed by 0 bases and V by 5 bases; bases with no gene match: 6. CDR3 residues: CASSPGTGATNYGYTF. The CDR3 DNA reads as TGTGCCAGCAGTCCCGGGACAGGGGCGACTAACTATGGCTACACCTTC.

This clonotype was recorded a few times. DNA of the CDR3: TGTGCCATCAGTTCAGGAACTGGAACCACTGAAGCTTTCTTT. It yields the protein CAISSGTGTTEAFF. The V and J genes are TRBV10-3 and TRBJ1-1; no reliable D call. Germline V gene data show CDR1 as ENHRY and CDR2 as SYGVKD. The CDR3 extends over 14 amino acids. The V end lost 5 bases, the J end lost 4 bases, and 14 bases lay between the germline ends.

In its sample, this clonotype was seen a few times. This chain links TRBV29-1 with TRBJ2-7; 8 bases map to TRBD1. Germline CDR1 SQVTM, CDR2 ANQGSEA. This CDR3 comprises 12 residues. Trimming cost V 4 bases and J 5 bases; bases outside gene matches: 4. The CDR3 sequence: CSVVPGGHEQYF. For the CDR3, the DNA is TGCAGCGTTGTTCCAGGGGGCCACGAGCAGTACTTC.

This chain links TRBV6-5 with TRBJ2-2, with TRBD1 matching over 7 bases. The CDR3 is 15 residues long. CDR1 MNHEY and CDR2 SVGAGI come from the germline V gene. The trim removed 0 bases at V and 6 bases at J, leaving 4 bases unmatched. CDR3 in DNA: TGTGCCAGCAGTTACTCGATAACAGGGGCCGGGGAGCTGTTTTTT. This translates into CASSYSITGAGELFF.